In its sample, the clone carrying this TCR beta chain was seen a few times. The antigen is unknown. These data come from a study of CD8 T cells in ankylosing spondylitis. Broader study findings: Typical of ankylosing spondylitis blood, it appeared, was a TCR beta motif of under 10 highly homologous variants. The clones that were linked to disease were reported to be significantly enriched in matched synovial fluid samples from ankylosing spondylitis patients.

Scientists made TCR beta libraries using quantitative 5'-RACE with molecular barcodes. TCRdb reprocessed the 5' RACE reads via MiXCR and lists one record per CDR3 protein. The sample carries under 950,000 distinct CDR3 sequences, about 20% recorded once. The germline gives CDR1 SGHRS, CDR2 YFSETQ. The CDR3 extends over 15 amino acids. The V segment lost 4 bases and the J segment 6 bases; nucleotides outside the gene matches: 8. The clonotype was recovered from a male donor with ankylosing spondylitis. The sample was blood, either unsorted or a sorted T cell fraction (not recorded which). This sequence joins TRBV5-1 and TRBJ1-1, with 11 nucleotides matching TRBD1. CDR3 loop: CASSGQGAVIAEAFF. In DNA, the CDR3 is TGCGCCAGCAGCGGACAGGGGGCGGTAATAGCTGAAGCTTTCTTT.